Described below is a single T cell receptor beta chain sequence and its context. In the original workflow: Reference gene primer amplification in the assay estimated nucleated cell counts. Generated by immunoSEQ multiplex PCR, the TCRdb table keeps only in-frame clones and is missing some. V and J calls plus clone size are reproduced from that table; the DNA served to infer D and trimming. Among about 180,000 clones listed, around four fifths were seen once. The source of the sample is a study of blood T cell repertoires in COVID-19. Unmatched junction bases numbered 4, after V lost 5 bases and J lost 4 bases. CDR1 and CDR2 (germline): LNHDA, SQIVND (reference sequence). This CDR3 is 15 amino acids long.

V and J are TRBV19 and TRBJ2-1; 11 bases agree with TRBD1. Specimen: peripheral blood. The source of this sequence is a woman in her sixties with acute or convalescent COVID-19. The CDR3, as DNA: TGTGCCAGTAGTTGGGACAGGGGGGCGTACAATGAGCAGTTCTTC. This sequence encodes CASSWDRGAYNEQFF.